The sequence of this T cell receptor (beta chain) was determined in a study of cytomegalovirus exposure and HLA in healthy donors. The CDR3 has 14 amino acids. Germline V gene sequence: CDR1 SGHRS, CDR2 YFSETQ. Trimming took 4 bases from V and 6 from J, leaving 14 bases between them. Measured with immunoSEQ multiplex PCR; TCRdb has only the in-frame clones, and not every one. The sample has 100,000 to 150,000 clones, approximately 91% seen once. The sample was PBMCs. The chain is built from TRBV5-1 and TRBJ2-1; D possibly corresponds to TRBD2 (6 bases). This receptor was obtained from a woman between 18 and 30 years old in good health and CMV-seronegative. The CDR3 loop reads CASSAGPWANEQFF. CDR3 coding DNA: TGCGCCAGCAGCGCGGGACCGTGGGCCAATGAGCAGTTCTTC.